What follows describes a single TCR beta chain. Its antigen is unidentified. Isolated RNA was reverse transcribed in full, so expressed TCRB transcripts were sequenced. The assay was immunoSEQ multiplex PCR, and TCRdb's table has in-frame clones only and misses some. The data show 130,000 to 150,000 clones, approximately 52% seen once. The data are from a study of beta chain features in type 1 diabetes. Study at large: Similarity in age, gender and cell yields was seen between patients and healthy donors.

CDR3 length equals 15 residues. The germline gives CDR1 SGHTA, CDR2 FQGNSA. Study-level findings and limits: All four CD4+ subsets of Type 1 diabetes patients contained TCRB CDR3s that were moderately but significantly shorter. It was not settled here whether HLA type affects TCRB rearrangement. When VDJ junctions were examined, type 1 diabetes patients showed fewer insertions and more deletions.

The chain has TRBV7-2 and TRBJ2-5, with 7 bases lining up with TRBD1. TRBJ2-7 matches the DNA end more closely, so the J call is doubtful. The source is a young man in good health. Sequencing input: Tregs from blood. The CDR3: CASTQRGQGLYEQYF. The CDR3, as DNA: TGTGCCAGCACCCAGAGGGGGCAGGGATTGTACGAGCAGTACTTC.